The following is a T cell receptor (beta chain) sequence with its context. Antigen unknown. The data are from a study of response to subunit inactivated influenza vaccine. General observations from the study: Authors suggested that a seasonal influenza vaccination recruits few new T cells each time.

The V and J ends lost 0 bases and 0 bases respectively, with 7 bases between them. The length of the CDR3 is 16 residues. Germline assignment: CDR1 SGHRS and CDR2 YFSETQ. TCRdb re-derived calls from the RT-PCR reads in MiXCR, one entry per CDR3 protein. The data show roughly 570,000 distinct CDR3 sequences, 13% seen once. This sequence was found in a man between 50 and 59 years old who received an inactivated influenza vaccine. Sequenced material: PBMCs from blood, taken about 40 days after vaccination. The J gene is TRBJ1-6, the V gene TRBV5-1; no firm D call. The CDR3 DNA reads as TGCGCCAGCAGCTTGGATGCCAGCTCCTATAATTCACCCCTCCACTTT. Its protein is CASSLDASSYNSPLHF.